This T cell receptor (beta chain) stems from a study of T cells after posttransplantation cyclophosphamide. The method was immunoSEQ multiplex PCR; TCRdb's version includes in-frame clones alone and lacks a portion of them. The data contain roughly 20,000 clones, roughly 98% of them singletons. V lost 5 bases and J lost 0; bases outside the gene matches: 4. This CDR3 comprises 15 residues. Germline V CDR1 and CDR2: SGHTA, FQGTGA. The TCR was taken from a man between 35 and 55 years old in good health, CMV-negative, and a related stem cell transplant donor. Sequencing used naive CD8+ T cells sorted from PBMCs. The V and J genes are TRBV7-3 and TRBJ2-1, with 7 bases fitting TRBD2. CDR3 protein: CASSPGLPSYNEQFF. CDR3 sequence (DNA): TGTGCCAGCAGCCCGGGACTACCCTCCTACAATGAGCAGTTCTTC.